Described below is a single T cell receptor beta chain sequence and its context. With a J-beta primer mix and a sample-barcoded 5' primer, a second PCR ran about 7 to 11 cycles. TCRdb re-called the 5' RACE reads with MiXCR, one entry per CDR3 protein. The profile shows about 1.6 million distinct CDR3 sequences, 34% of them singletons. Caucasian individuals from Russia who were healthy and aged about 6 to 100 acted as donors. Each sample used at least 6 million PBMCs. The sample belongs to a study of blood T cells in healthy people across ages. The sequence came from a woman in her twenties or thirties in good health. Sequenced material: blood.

CDR3 loop: CASSLSSGRGDGELFF. The CDR3 bases are TGCGCCAGCAGCTTGTCCAGCGGGAGGGGCGACGGGGAGCTGTTTTTT. The chain recombines TRBV5-1 with TRBJ2-2, with 10 bases that match TRBD2. The CDR3 runs to 16 residues. V gave up 1 base and J gave up 7 bases; unmatched junction bases: 7. In germline, CDR1 is SGHRS, CDR2 YFSETQ.